This T cell receptor beta chain came from a study of T-cell memory formation after mild COVID-19. About the study: TCR clusters were mostly confined to one donor each.

MiXCR, applied by TCRdb to the 5' RACE reads, yields one record per CDR3 protein. The profile covers a few hundred thousand distinct CDR3 sequences, with 25% to 30% appearing a single time and approximately 13% taken by the ten largest. CDR1 and CDR2 from the germline V gene are SQVTM and ANQGSEA. CDR3 length: 10 residues. Trimming removed 8 bases at V and 9 bases at J, with 13 bases between. The origin of this receptor is an adult woman who had mild COVID-19 (a few samples of this study predate the infection). Cell type and time point are not known. The chain joins TRBV29-1 to TRBJ2-5; weak D call: TRBD2 (5 bases). Sample: PBMCs or a T cell subset sorted from them (not recorded which). The CDR3 loop is CSPTPGAQYF. In DNA, the CDR3 is TGCAGCCCCACGCCCGGGGCCCAGTACTTC.